This TCR beta chain was found in a study of shared clonotypes between healthy human individuals. The overall study: Three plates each covered CD4 naive and memory; CD8 naive two, CD8 memory one. Study-level findings and limits: Represented diversity, genetic and exposure-history alike, was limited by few donors. Depth of sequencing was expected to influence donor clonotype sharing.

Libraries were prepared by immunoSEQ multiplex PCR; TCRdb keeps only in-frame clonotypes and omits some of them. This sample carries 1 million to 1.2 million clones, 70% to 80% of them seen once, and the ten largest clones take about 0.89%. Partitioning of CD4+ cells yielded a CD45RA+ naive subset and a CD45RA-negative memory subset. As concerns this clone: Its specificity is unknown.

Germline V CDR1 and CDR2: DFQATT, SNEGSKA (reference sequence). CDR3 length equals 10 residues. The germline V and J ends were trimmed by 7 bases and 4 bases, with 6 bases remaining between them. V is TRBV20-1 and J is TRBJ2-3; D gene ambiguous. This clonotype was obtained from a man between 18 and 35 years old in good health. Some clones in this sample may be carry-over from other donors' samples. The sample consisted of memory CD4+ T cells from PBMCs. Indicated subset: CD45RA-negative fraction. CDR3 DNA sequence: TGCAGTGGGGCAGCAGATACGCAGTATTTT. Residues: CSGAADTQYF.